These T cell receptor beta chains were read from a single sample in a study of response to subunit inactivated influenza vaccine. TCRdb reanalysed the RT-PCR reads using MiXCR and keeps one entry per CDR3 protein. In the table there are about 700,000 distinct CDR3 sequences, less than 20% of which are singletons. This specimen was PBMCs from blood, taken roughly 12 days after vaccination. These receptors were taken from a man in his fifties or sixties who received an inactivated influenza vaccine. Each CDR3 is given with its conserved first and last residue. D genes are given only for firm matches. Size is omitted from some rows. Given values are once, few, many or a class for expanded clones.

j_gene	abundance	v_gene	len	d_gene	CDR3aa	CDR3nt
TRBJ2-5	.	TRBV20-1	17	.	CSARDFAQGGHRETQYF	TGCAGTGCTAGAGATTTTGCGCAGGGGGGCCACCGAGAGACCCAGTACTTC
TRBJ1-4	few	TRBV12-3/TRBV12-4	13	.	CASRQGRFEKLFF	TGTGCCAGCAGGCAGGGACGGTTTGAAAAACTGTTTTTT
TRBJ2-7	few	TRBV3-1	13	.	CASSPSSGREQYF	TGTGCCAGCAGCCCCTCTTCAGGGCGGGAGCAGTACTTC
TRBJ1-1	few	TRBV28	14	.	CASSRYRVGTEAFF	TGTGCCAGCAGTCGGTACAGGGTCGGCACTGAAGCTTTCTTT
TRBJ2-5	few	TRBV13	15	.	CASSHHTGEGETQYF	TGTGCCAGCAGCCACCACACAGGGGAGGGAGAGACCCAGTACTTC
TRBJ2-5	.	TRBV20-1	14	.	CSARDGLDRQTQYF	TGCAGTGCTAGAGATGGGCTGGACCGTCAGACCCAGTACTTC
TRBJ2-7	few	TRBV6-2/TRBV6-3	16	TRBD1	CASSYHPGQVSYEQYF	TGTGCCAGCAGTTACCATCCGGGACAGGTTTCCTACGAGCAGTACTTC
TRBJ2-1	few	TRBV20-1	12	.	CSAQVGANEQFF	TGCAGTGCTCAGGTGGGGGCAAATGAGCAGTTCTTC
TRBJ2-1	.	TRBV29-1	14	.	CSVPKGTSYNEQFF	TGCAGCGTACCTAAAGGGACCTCCTACAATGAGCAGTTCTTC
TRBJ2-7	few	TRBV12-3/TRBV12-4	11	.	CASSLGGAPYF	TGTGCCAGCAGTTTAGGAGGGGCGCCGTACTTC
TRBJ1-1	.	TRBV29-1	14	.	CSVIGRVGDTEAFF	TGCAGCGTCATCGGCAGGGTGGGGGACACTGAAGCTTTCTTT
TRBJ2-1	few	TRBV25-1	12	.	CASSEGQLKQFF	TGTGCCAGCAGTGAGGGACAACTTAAGCAGTTCTTC
TRBJ1-4	.	TRBV2	12	.	CASRQVLEKLFF	TGTGCCAGCAGACAGGTGCTGGAAAAACTGTTTTTT
TRBJ1-4	.	TRBV29-1	12	.	CSVGFLNEKLFF	TGCAGCGTCGGCTTTTTGAATGAAAAACTGTTTTTT
TRBJ2-7	many	TRBV7-2	13	.	CASSLSRDHEQYF	TGTGCCAGCAGCCTCTCTAGGGACCACGAGCAGTACTTC
TRBJ2-7	few	TRBV29-1	15	TRBD1	CSATFRGQDPYEQYF	TGCAGCGCCACATTCCGGGGACAGGACCCTTACGAGCAGTACTTC
TRBJ2-3	.	TRBV20-1	12	.	CSAGTPTGTQYF	TGCAGTGCTGGGACTCCCACGGGTACGCAGTATTTT
TRBJ1-5	.	TRBV20-1	12	.	CSASTGSQPQHF	TGCAGTGCTAGTACAGGGAGTCAGCCCCAGCATTTT
TRBJ1-2	few	TRBV4-3	13	.	CASSQEVGYGYTF	TGCGCCAGCAGCCAAGAAGTGGGCTATGGCTACACCTTC
TRBJ1-4	few	TRBV7-9	13	TRBD1	CASSRGTVEKLFF	TGTGCCAGCAGCCGAGGGACAGTAGAAAAACTGTTTTTT
TRBJ1-2	.	TRBV4-2	16	.	CASSQENWGENYGYTF	TGTGCCAGCAGCCAAGAGAATTGGGGGGAGAACTATGGCTACACCTTC
TRBJ1-5	.	TRBV20-1	14	TRBD1	CSASGDSLGRPQHF	TGCAGTGCTAGTGGGGACAGCTTGGGGCGGCCCCAGCATTTT
TRBJ2-3	many	TRBV28	17	.	CASSLRLIEKGGDTQYF	TGTGCCAGCAGTTTACGCCTAATAGAAAAAGGGGGAGATACGCAGTATTTT
TRBJ2-5	many	TRBV12-3/TRBV12-4	12	.	CASSPQGETQYF	TGTGCCAGCAGTCCCCAGGGGGAGACCCAGTACTTC
TRBJ2-7	.	TRBV7-6	13	TRBD2	CASSLKLAGEQYF	TGTGCCAGCAGCCTTAAACTAGCGGGGGAGCAGTACTTC
TRBJ1-3	few	TRBV5-1	21	TRBD1	CASSLGVPGQAGTLSGNTIYF	TGCGCCAGCAGCTTGGGGGTCCCGGGACAGGCGGGAACTCTCTCTGGAAACACCATATATTTT
TRBJ1-1	.	TRBV5-8	14	.	CASSLITPNTEAFF	TGTGCCAGCAGCTTGATCACACCGAACACTGAAGCTTTCTTT
TRBJ2-3	.	TRBV7-2	15	TRBD2	CATLAGRSSTDTQYF	TGTGCCACCCTAGCGGGACGATCTAGCACAGATACGCAGTATTTT
TRBJ2-5	.	TRBV11-3	15	.	CASSDGGTVQETQYF	TGTGCCAGCAGTGATGGCGGGACAGTACAAGAGACCCAGTACTTC
TRBJ2-3	few	TRBV9	15	.	CASSAPNASTDTQYF	TGTGCCAGCAGCGCCCCTAATGCGAGCACAGATACGCAGTATTTT
TRBJ1-1	many	TRBV5-5	12	.	CASSLAYTEAFF	TGTGCCAGCAGCTTGGCGTACACTGAAGCTTTCTTT
TRBJ2-7	few	TRBV7-2	12	.	CASSQGGGEQYF	TGTGCCAGCAGCCAAGGTGGGGGCGAGCAGTACTTC
TRBJ2-7	.	TRBV28	15	.	CASLTWKQSSYEQYF	TGTGCCAGCTTGACATGGAAGCAAAGCTCCTACGAGCAGTACTTC
TRBJ2-5	.	TRBV12-3/TRBV12-4	18	TRBD1	CTFSLGNRGWGSRETQYF	TGTACCTTCAGTTTAGGGAACAGGGGTTGGGGATCCCGAGAGACCCAGTACTTC
TRBJ1-3	.	TRBV5-1	17	.	CASSLLTPGLTGNTIYF	TGCGCCAGCAGCTTGCTTACGCCGGGGTTAACTGGAAACACCATATATTTT
TRBJ2-2	few	TRBV11-3	14	.	CASSTRANTGELFF	TGTGCCAGCAGCACCCGAGCAAACACCGGGGAGCTGTTTTTT
TRBJ2-4	few	TRBV9	16	.	CASSPRDELAKNIQYF	TGTGCCAGCAGCCCTCGGGACGAACTAGCCAAAAACATTCAGTACTTC
TRBJ2-7	many	TRBV5-1	16	.	CASSPRPRGSVNEQYF	TGCGCCAGCAGCCCAAGGCCCCGGGGGTCTGTCAACGAGCAGTACTTC
TRBJ2-1	.	TRBV5-6	14	.	CASSLSYARNEQFF	TGTGCCAGCAGCTTGAGCTATGCTCGCAATGAGCAGTTCTTC
TRBJ2-5	.	TRBV5-1	14	TRBD1	CASSTGTAEETQYF	TGCGCCAGCAGCACCGGGACAGCAGAAGAGACCCAGTACTTC
TRBJ1-4	.	TRBV5-1	19	TRBD1	CASSFFPRDRGLTNEKLFF	TGCGCCAGCAGCTTTTTCCCCCGGGACAGGGGGCTGACTAATGAAAAACTGTTTTTT
TRBJ2-1	.	TRBV30	13	.	CAWSPGSYNEQFF	TGTGCCTGGAGTCCGGGATCTTACAATGAGCAGTTCTTC
TRBJ1-5	.	TRBV7-9	13	.	CASSRYGEGPQHF	TGTGCCAGCAGCCGATATGGGGAAGGGCCCCAGCATTTT